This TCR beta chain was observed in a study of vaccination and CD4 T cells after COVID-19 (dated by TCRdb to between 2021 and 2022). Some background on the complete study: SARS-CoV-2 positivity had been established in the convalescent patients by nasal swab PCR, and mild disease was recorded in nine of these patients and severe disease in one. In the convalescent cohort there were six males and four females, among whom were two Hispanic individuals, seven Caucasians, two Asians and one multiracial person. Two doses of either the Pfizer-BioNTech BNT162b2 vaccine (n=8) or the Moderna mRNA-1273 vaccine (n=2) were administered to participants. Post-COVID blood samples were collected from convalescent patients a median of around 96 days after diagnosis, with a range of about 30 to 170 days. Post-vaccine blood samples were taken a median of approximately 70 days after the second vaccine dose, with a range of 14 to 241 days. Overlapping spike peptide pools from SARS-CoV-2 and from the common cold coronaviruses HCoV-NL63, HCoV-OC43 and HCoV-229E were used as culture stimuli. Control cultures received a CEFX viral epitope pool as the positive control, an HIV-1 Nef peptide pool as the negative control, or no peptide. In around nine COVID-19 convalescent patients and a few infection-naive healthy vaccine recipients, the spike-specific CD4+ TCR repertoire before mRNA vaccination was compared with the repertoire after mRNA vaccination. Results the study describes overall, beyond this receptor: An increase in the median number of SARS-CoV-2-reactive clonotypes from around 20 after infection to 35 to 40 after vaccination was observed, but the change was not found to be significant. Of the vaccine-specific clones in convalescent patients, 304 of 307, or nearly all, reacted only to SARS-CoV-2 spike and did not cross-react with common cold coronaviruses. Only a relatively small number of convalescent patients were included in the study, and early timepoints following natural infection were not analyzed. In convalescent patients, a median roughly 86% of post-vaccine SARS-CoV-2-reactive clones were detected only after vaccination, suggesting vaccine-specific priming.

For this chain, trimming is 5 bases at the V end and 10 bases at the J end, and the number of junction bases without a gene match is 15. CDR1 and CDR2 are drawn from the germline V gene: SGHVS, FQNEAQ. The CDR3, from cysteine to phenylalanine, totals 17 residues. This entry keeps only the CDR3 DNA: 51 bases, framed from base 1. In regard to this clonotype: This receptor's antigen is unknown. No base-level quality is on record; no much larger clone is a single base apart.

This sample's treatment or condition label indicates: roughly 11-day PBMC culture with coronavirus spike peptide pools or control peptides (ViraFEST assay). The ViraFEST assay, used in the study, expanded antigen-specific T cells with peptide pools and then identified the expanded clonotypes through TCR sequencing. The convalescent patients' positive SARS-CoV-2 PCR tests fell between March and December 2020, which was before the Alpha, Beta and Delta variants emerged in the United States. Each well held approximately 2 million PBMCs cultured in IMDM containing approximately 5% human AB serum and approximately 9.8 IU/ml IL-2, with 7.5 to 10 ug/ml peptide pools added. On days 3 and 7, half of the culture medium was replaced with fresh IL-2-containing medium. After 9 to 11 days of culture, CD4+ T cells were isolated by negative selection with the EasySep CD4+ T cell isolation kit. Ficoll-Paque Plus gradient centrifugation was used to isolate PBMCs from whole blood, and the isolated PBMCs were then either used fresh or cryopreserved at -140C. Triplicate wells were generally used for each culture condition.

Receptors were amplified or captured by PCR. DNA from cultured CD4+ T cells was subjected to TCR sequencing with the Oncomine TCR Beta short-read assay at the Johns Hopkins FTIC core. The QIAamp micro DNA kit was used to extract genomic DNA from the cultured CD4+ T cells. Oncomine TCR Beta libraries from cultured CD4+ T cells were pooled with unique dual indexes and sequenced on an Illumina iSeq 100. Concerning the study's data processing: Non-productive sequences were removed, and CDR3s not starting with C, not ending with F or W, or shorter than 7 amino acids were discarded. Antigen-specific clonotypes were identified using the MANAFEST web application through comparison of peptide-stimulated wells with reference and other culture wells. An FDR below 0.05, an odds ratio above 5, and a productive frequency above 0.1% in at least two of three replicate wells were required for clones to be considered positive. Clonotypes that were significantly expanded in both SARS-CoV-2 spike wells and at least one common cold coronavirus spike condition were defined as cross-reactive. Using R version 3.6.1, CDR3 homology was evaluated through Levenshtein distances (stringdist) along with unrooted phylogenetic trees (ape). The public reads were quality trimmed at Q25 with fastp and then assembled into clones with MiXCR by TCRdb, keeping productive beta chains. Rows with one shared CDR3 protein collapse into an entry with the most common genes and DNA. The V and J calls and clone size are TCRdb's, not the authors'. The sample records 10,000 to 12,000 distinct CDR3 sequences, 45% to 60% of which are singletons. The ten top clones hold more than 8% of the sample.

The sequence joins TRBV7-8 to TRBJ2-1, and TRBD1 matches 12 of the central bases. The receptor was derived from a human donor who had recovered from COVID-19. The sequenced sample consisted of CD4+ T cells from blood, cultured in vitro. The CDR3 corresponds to CASSPTLGQGAIWEQFF. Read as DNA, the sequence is TGTGCCAGCAGCCCCACCTTGGGACAGGGGGCTATTTGGGAGCAGTTCTTC.